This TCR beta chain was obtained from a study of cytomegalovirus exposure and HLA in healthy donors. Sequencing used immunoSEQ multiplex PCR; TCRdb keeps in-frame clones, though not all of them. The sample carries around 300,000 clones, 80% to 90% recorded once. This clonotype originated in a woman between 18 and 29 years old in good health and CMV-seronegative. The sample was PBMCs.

This CDR3 is CASSLVPSGGSPQETQYF. The CDR3 DNA follows: TGTGCCAGCAGCTTAGTGCCTAGCGGGGGGTCCCCACAAGAGACCCAGTACTTC. This rearrangement joins TRBV7-6 to TRBJ2-5; 11 bases are a match to TRBD2. CDR1 SGHVS and CDR2 FNYEAQ come from the germline V gene. The V gene end was trimmed by 1 base and the J gene end by 2 bases; junction bases not matched to a gene: 9. The CDR3 is 18 amino acids.